The next 5 T cell receptor beta chains were all read from a single sample in a study of patients and donors after allogeneic stem cell transplantation. Via MiXCR, TCRdb re-called the RT-PCR reads, giving one row per CDR3 protein. The table shows more than 7,500 distinct CDR3 sequences, with roughly 12% occurring only once. The sequencing input was blood, either unsorted or a sorted T cell fraction (not recorded which). The receptors originated from a human donor who was either an allogeneic HSCT recipient or a stem cell or donor lymphocyte infusion donor (not recorded which). It is not recorded whose cells these are; they may come from a transplant donor.

V is TRBV4-1 and J is TRBJ1-4; maybe TRBD1 (6 bases). V was shortened by 1 base and J by 8 bases, with 11 bases between the two germline ends. Germline-derived CDR1 and CDR2 are MGHRA and YSYEKL. This CDR3 is built from 14 residues. The CDR3 is CASSQAGEKEKLFF. CDR3 in DNA: TGCGCCAGCAGCCAAGCAGGGGAGAAGGAAAAACTGTTTTTT.

This clonotype was counted only a few times. The chain uses TRBV18 and TRBJ2-1; D might be TRBD1 (5 bases). The V gene's germline CDR1 is KGHSH and CDR2 LQKENI. V lost 6 bases and J lost 13, with 16 bases in between. This CDR3 spans 12 amino acids. CDR3 in amino acids: CASSPSRQFQFF. In DNA, the CDR3 is TGTGCCAGCTCCCCCAGTCGACAGTTTCAGTTCTTC.

This clonotype was seen many times. V and J are TRBV4-1 and TRBJ2-5; D is undetermined. V gave up 3 bases and J gave up 5 bases, with 16 bases separating them. The CDR3 extends over 15 amino acids. CDR1 and CDR2 (germline): MGHRA, YSYEKL. CDR3 sequence: CASSHEASPRETQYF. For the CDR3, the DNA is TGCGCCAGCAGCCATGAGGCATCTCCACGGGAGACCCAGTACTTC.

The genes are TRBV10-3 and TRBJ2-3; 8 bases agree with TRBD1. Germline assignment: CDR1 ENHRY and CDR2 SYGVKD. V was pared by 3 bases and J by 4 bases, with 9 bases of the junction left unmatched. The length of the CDR3 is 16 residues. CDR3 amino acids: CAISEATGGLADTQYF. CDR3 nucleotides: TGTGCCATCAGTGAAGCAACAGGGGGTTTAGCAGATACGCAGTATTTT.

At least ten counts were recorded for this clonotype. This rearrangement joins TRBV29-1 to TRBJ1-2, with 10 bases matching TRBD1. With V trimmed by 7 bases and J by 0 bases, 2 bases remained unmatched. The germline CDR1 and CDR2 sequences are SQVTM and ANQGSEA. This CDR3 has 13 amino acids. The CDR3: CSGTGGPNYGYTF. Written as DNA, the CDR3 is TGCAGCGGGACAGGGGGACCTAACTATGGCTACACCTTC.